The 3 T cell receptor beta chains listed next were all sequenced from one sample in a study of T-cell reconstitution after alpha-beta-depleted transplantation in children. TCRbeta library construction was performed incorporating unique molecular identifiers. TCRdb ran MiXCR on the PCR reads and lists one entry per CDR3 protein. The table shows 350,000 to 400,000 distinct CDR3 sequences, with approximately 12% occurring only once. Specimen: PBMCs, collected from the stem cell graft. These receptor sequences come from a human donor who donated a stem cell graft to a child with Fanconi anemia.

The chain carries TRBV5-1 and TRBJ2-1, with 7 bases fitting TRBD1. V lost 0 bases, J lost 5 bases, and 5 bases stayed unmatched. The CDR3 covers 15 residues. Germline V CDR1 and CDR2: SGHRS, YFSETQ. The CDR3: CASSLGDRENNEQFF. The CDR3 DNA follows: TGCGCCAGCAGCTTGGGCGACAGGGAGAACAATGAGCAGTTCTTC.

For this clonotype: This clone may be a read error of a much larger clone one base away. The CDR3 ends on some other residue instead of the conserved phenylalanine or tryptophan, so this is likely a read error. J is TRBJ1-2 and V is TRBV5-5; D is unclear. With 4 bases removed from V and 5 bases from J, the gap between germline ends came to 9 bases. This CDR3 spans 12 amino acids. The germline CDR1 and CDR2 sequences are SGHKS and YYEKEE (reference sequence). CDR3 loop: CASSPTSYGYTY. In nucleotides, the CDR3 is TGTGCCAGCAGCCCAACGAGTTATGGCTACACCTAC.

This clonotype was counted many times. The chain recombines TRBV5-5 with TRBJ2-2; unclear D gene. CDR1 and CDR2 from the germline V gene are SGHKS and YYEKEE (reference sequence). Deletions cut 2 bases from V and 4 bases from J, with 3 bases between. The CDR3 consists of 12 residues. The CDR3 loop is CASSFITGELFF. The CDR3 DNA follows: TGTGCCAGCAGCTTTATCACCGGGGAGCTGTTTTTT.